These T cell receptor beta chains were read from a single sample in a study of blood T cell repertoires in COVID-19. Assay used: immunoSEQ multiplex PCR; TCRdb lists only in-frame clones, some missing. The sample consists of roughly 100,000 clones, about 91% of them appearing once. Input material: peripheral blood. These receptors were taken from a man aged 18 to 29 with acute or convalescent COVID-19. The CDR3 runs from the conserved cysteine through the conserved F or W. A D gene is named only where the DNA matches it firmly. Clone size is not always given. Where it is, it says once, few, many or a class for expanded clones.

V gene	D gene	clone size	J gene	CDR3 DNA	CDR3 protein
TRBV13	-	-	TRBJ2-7	TGTGCCAGCAGCTTAGGGTCCGGCGAGCAGTACTTC	CASSLGSGEQYF
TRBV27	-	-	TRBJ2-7	TGTGCCAGCAGTTCCCCGGGACAAGGCTCCTACGAGCAGTACTTC	CASSSPGQGSYEQYF
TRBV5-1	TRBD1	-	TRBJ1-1	TGCGCCAGCAGCTGGCCGGACAGGAGTGAAGCTTTCTTT	CASSWPDRSEAFF
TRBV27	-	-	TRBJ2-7	TGTGCCAGCAGTTACCAGGGAATTCAGACCTACGAGCAGTACTTC	CASSYQGIQTYEQYF
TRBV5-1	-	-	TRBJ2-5	TGCGCCAGCAGCGCACAGGGCTCCGAGACCCAGTACTTC	CASSAQGSETQYF
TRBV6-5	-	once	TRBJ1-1	TGTGCCAGCAGTTACTCGTCCAGATCCGAAGCTTTCTTT	CASSYSSRSEAFF
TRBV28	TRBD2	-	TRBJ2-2	TGTGCCAGCACCTCCGGGGGGGGGTTCACCGGGGAGCTGTTTTTT	CASTSGGGFTGELFF
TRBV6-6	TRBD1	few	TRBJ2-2	TGTGCCAGCAACACCGGGACAGGGGAGAACCACGGGGAGCTGTTTTTT	CASNTGTGENHGELFF
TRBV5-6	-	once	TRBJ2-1	TGTGCCAGCAGCTTGGTGGGGGCCCTAGGCAATGAGCAGTTCTTC	CASSLVGALGNEQFF
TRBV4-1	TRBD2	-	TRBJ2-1	TGCGCCAGCAGCCAAGTAGTAGCGGGGGGGCCGGTTACCTACAATGAGCAGTTCTTC	CASSQVVAGGPVTYNEQFF
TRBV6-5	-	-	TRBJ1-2	TGTGCCAGCAGTTACTCTGGGGGCGATGGCTACACCTTC	CASSYSGGDGYTF
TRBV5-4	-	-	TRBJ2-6	TGTGCCAGCAGCTTATCAGGGTACTCTGGGGCCAACGTCCTGACTTTC	CASSLSGYSGANVLTF
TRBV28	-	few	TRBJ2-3	TGTGCCAGCAGCCAATCTGCGGTAAGCGTCACAGATACGCAGTATTTT	CASSQSAVSVTDTQYF
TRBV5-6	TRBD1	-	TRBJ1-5	TGTGCCAGCAGCCTGACAGGGTATAATCAGCCCCAGCATTTT	CASSLTGYNQPQHF
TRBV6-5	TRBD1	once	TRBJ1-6	TGTGCCAGCAGTTACTCGGGACAGGGAAATTCACCCCTCCACTTT	CASSYSGQGNSPLHF
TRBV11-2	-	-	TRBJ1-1	TGTGCCAGCAGCTCTAGTGTGGGGAACACTGAAGCTTTCTTT	CASSSSVGNTEAFF
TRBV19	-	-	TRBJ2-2	TGTGCCAGTAAACGGGACACAACGAACACCGGGGAGCTGTTTTTT	CASKRDTTNTGELFF
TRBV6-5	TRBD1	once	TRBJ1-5	TGTGCCAGCGCCGGGACAGAGAATCAGCCCCAGCATTTT	CASAGTENQPQHF
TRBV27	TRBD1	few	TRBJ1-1	TGTGCCAGCAAACCGGGACAGGGTCACGAATTAACTTTCTTT	CASKPGQGHELTFF
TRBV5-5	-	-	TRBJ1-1	TGTGCCAGCACCATCGATACAGGGAACACTGAAGCTTTCTTT	CASTIDTGNTEAFF
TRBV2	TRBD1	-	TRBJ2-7	TGTGCCAGCAGTTCCGGGACAGGGGGCTCGCGGTCCTACGAGCAGTACTTC	CASSSGTGGSRSYEQYF
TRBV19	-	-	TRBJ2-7	TGTGCCAGTAGTATTAAACCCTGGGGGCCCTCCTACGAGCAGTACTTC	CASSIKPWGPSYEQYF
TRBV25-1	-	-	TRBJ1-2	TGTGCCAGCAGTGAATGGGGGACACGAGATGGCTACACCTTC	CASSEWGTRDGYTF
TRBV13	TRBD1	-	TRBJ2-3	TGTGCCAGCAGCTTAGGGACAGGGAAGGCAGATACGCAGTATTTT	CASSLGTGKADTQYF
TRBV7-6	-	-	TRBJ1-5	TGTGCCAGCAGCCCGACCGCCCGCGGGGCCCAGCATTTT	CASSPTARGAQHF
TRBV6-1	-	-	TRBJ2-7	TGTGCCAGCAGTGAAAACCATTCAGGAGGGAGCTCCTACGAGCAGTACTTC	CASSENHSGGSSYEQYF
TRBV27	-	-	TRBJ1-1	TGTGCCAGCAGTTTAAGGGACGGGAGGATGAACACTGAAGCTTTCTTT	CASSLRDGRMNTEAFF
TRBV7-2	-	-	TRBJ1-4	TGTGCCAGCACCCCCCAGGTTGCGCCTAATGAAAAACTGTTTTTT	CASTPQVAPNEKLFF
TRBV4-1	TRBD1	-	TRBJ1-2	TGCGCCAGCAGCCTCCCAGGACAGGGCGGAGGCTACACCTTC	CASSLPGQGGGYTF
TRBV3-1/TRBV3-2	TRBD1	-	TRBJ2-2	TGTGCCAGCAGCCAAGATGGGGGGGACAGGGTAGGACTCGGCGACACCGGGGAGCTGTTTTTT	CASSQDGGDRVGLGDTGELFF
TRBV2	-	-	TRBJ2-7	TGTGCCAGCAGTGAGAACAGGCTAATCAACGAGCAGTACTTC	CASSENRLINEQYF
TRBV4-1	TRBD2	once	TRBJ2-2	TGCGCCAGCAGCCAAGTGCGGACTAGCGGACCCGGGGAGCTGTTTTTT	CASSQVRTSGPGELFF
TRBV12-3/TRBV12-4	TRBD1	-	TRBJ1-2	TGTGCCAGCAGTTTATGGACAGGCTATGGCTACACCTTC	CASSLWTGYGYTF
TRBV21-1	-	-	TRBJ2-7	TGTGCCAGCAGCAAAGAAGAGGGAAGCGGAGACGCTATCAGCGGGAGTTGTAGGACCTACGAGCAGTACTTC	CASSKEEGSGDAISGSCRTYEQYF
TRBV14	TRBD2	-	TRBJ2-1	TGTGCCAGCAGCCAAGTTATGGGACTAGGGGGGGGTGAGCAGTTCTTC	CASSQVMGLGGGEQFF
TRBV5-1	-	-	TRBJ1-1	TGCGCCAGCAGCTTGAGGCCGGGATTGAACACTGAAGCTTTCTTT	CASSLRPGLNTEAFF
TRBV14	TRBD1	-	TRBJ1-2	TGTGCCAGCAGGCACACAGGGGTACTCAACTATGGCTACACCTTC	CASRHTGVLNYGYTF
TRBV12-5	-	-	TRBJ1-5	TGTGCTAGTGGCAGGGAGGGGCAGGGGTATCAGCCCCAGCATTTT	CASGREGQGYQPQHF
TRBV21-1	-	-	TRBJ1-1	TGTGCCAGCAGCTTCTCGCGGGGAAGAGGGAAAGCTTTCTTT	CASSFSRGRGKAFF
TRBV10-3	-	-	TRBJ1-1	TGTGCCATCAGAGACACGGTGAACACTGAAGCTTTCTTT	CAIRDTVNTEAFF
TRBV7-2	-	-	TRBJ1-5	TGTGCCAGCAGCTTACGGAGGGATCAGCCCCAGCATTTT	CASSLRRDQPQHF
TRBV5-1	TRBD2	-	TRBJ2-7	TGCGCCAGCAGCTGGAACGAACAGGGGTTCGGACTAGCGGGGGCCTACGAGCAGTACTTC	CASSWNEQGFGLAGAYEQYF
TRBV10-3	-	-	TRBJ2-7	TGTGCCATCAGTGAGGGCGGATCCTACGAGCAGTACTTC	CAISEGGSYEQYF
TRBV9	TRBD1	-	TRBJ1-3	TGTGCCAGCAGCGTAGGGGGACAGGGGGTCACCATATATTTT	CASSVGGQGVTIYF
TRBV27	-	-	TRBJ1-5	TGTGCCAGCAGTTTCTCAGGGAGCAATCAGCCCCAGCATTTT	CASSFSGSNQPQHF
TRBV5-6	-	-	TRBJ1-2	TGTGCCAGCAGTCAGGGTTCGAGCTATGGCTACACCTTC	CASSQGSSYGYTF
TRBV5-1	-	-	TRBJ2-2	TGCGCCAGCAGCTTGGGCCCCACGAGTGACACCGGGGAGCTGTTTTTT	CASSLGPTSDTGELFF
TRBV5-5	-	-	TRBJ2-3	TGTGCCAGCCTGGGGCAATGGGGCACAGATACGCAGTATTTT	CASLGQWGTDTQYF